A selection of T cell receptor beta chains follows, all from one sample in a study of regulatory T cells in long-lasting Graves disease. TCRdb used MiXCR to reprocess the multiplex PCR reads, holding one entry per CDR3 protein. The data hold roughly 400,000 distinct CDR3 sequences, with around 20% observed a single time. The starting material was peripheral blood mononuclear cells (PBMCs), obtained when the disease was refractory, from a patient treated with antithyroid drugs. The receptors derive from a female donor with Graves disease. Each CDR3 is given with its conserved first and last residue. The D gene is left open where the match is weak. Size is stated for part of the rows, as once, few or many counts, or as a class when the clone is expanded.

J: TRBJ2-5; size: many; V: TRBV6-1; D: TRBD1; DNA: TGTGCCAGCAGTGACCCCGGGACAGGGGTAGGGGGCCAAGAGACCCAGTACTTC; CDR3: CASSDPGTGVGGQETQYF
J: TRBJ2-7; size: few; V: TRBV7-8; D: -; DNA: TGTGCCAGCAGCTGGGAGATAGGATCCTACGAGCAGTACTTC; CDR3: CASSWEIGSYEQYF
J: TRBJ2-7; size: many; V: TRBV6-5; D: TRBD2; DNA: TGTGCCAGCAGTTGGGGTAGCGGGAGGGCCCACGAGCAGTACTTC; CDR3: CASSWGSGRAHEQYF
J: TRBJ2-3; size: few; V: TRBV28; D: TRBD2; DNA: TGTGCCAGCAGTTTCCCCTCGGTAGCGGGACGCACAGATACGCAGTATTTT; CDR3: CASSFPSVAGRTDTQYF
J: TRBJ2-7; size: many; V: TRBV2; D: TRBD1; DNA: TGTGCCAGCAGTCGGGACAGGGGGCAGGACGAGCAGTACTTC; CDR3: CASSRDRGQDEQYF
J: TRBJ1-2; size: many; V: TRBV12-3/TRBV12-4; D: -; DNA: TGTGCCAGCAGTTTCGCAACCTTCGGCTATGGCTACACCTTC; CDR3: CASSFATFGYGYTF
J: TRBJ1-4; size: -; V: TRBV27; D: TRBD1; DNA: TGTGCCAGCAGTTATAGGGGGCCCCCGAATGAAAAACTGTTTTTT; CDR3: CASSYRGPPNEKLFF
J: TRBJ1-4; size: few; V: TRBV2; D: TRBD1; DNA: TGTGCCAGCAGTGACAGTGACAGGGGTACTTGGAATGAAAAACTGTTTTTT; CDR3: CASSDSDRGTWNEKLFF
J: TRBJ1-1; size: -; V: TRBV11-2; D: -; DNA: TGTGCCAGCAGCTTTTCACAGGAGACTGAAGCTCTCTTT; CDR3: CASSFSQETEALF
J: TRBJ2-5; size: many; V: TRBV7-9; D: -; DNA: TGTGCCAGCAGCCTCGTAGTGAACCAAGAGACCCAGTACTTC; CDR3: CASSLVVNQETQYF
J: TRBJ2-5; size: -; V: TRBV9; D: -; DNA: TGTGCCAGCAGCGTAGAATGGACTCAAGAGACCCAGTACTTC; CDR3: CASSVEWTQETQYF
J: TRBJ2-5; size: -; V: TRBV7-3; D: TRBD2; DNA: TGTGCCAGCAGCACCAACGGACTAGCGGGAGTTGAGACCCAGTACTTC; CDR3: CASSTNGLAGVETQYF
J: TRBJ1-1; size: few; V: TRBV7-9; D: -; DNA: TGTGCCAGCAGCGGGATCGGGGCCCAAGTAGCTGAAGCTTTCTTT; CDR3: CASSGIGAQVAEAFF
J: TRBJ1-2; size: -; V: TRBV7-9; D: -; DNA: TGTGCCAGCAGCCTCGGCGGGGCGGATGGCTACACCTTC; CDR3: CASSLGGADGYTF
J: TRBJ2-5; size: many; V: TRBV30; D: -; DNA: TGTGCCTGGACTGTCGGCCAAGAGACCCAGTACTTC; CDR3: CAWTVGQETQYF
J: TRBJ2-7; size: many; V: TRBV20-1; D: -; DNA: TGCAGTGCTACTCCTCGGAGGGGGAGGGAGCAGTACTTC; CDR3: CSATPRRGREQYF
J: TRBJ1-6; size: -; V: TRBV6-1; D: TRBD1; DNA: TGTGCCAGCAGAACCCGGACAGGGGACAATTCACCCCTCCACTTT; CDR3: CASRTRTGDNSPLHF
J: TRBJ2-5; size: many; V: TRBV12-3/TRBV12-4; D: -; DNA: TGTGCCAGCAGTTTCGGGGTCCAAGAGACCCAGTACTTC; CDR3: CASSFGVQETQYF
J: TRBJ2-2; size: -; V: TRBV7-9; D: -; DNA: TGTGCCAGCGGAGGGTTCACCGGGGAGCTGTTTTTT; CDR3: CASGGFTGELFF
J: TRBJ2-5; size: -; V: TRBV18; D: TRBD2; DNA: TGTGCCAGCTCACCATCGGTGCGGGAGAGGATGGAGACCCAGTACTTC; CDR3: CASSPSVRERMETQYF
J: TRBJ2-7; size: -; V: TRBV5-1; D: TRBD1; DNA: TGCGCCAGCAGCAAGGACAGGGGACACTACGAGCAGTACTTC; CDR3: CASSKDRGHYEQYF
J: TRBJ2-1; size: few; V: TRBV7-2; D: TRBD2; DNA: TGTGCCAGCAGCTTACAGCGGGAGGAGTCGTTCTTC; CDR3: CASSLQREESFF
J: TRBJ2-7; size: many; V: TRBV15; D: TRBD2; DNA: TGTGCCACCAGCAGAGATACTAGCGGGAACTACGAGCAGTACTTC; CDR3: CATSRDTSGNYEQYF
J: TRBJ1-1; size: few; V: TRBV3-1; D: -; DNA: TGTGCCAGCAGCCCACCGACAAGGTTGGAAGCTTTCTTT; CDR3: CASSPPTRLEAFF
J: TRBJ1-2; size: many; V: TRBV9; D: -; DNA: TGTGCCAGCAGCGTAGAGGTGAATTCCGGCTATGGCTACACCTTC; CDR3: CASSVEVNSGYGYTF
J: TRBJ1-1; size: few; V: TRBV30; D: -; DNA: TGTGCCTGGGTCCGGGGGGTCCCTGAAGCTTTCTTT; CDR3: CAWVRGVPEAFF
J: TRBJ2-4; size: many; V: TRBV3-1; D: -; DNA: TGTGCCAGCAGCCATCCGGGTGAAGTTAGCTCAGCCAAAAACATTCAGTACTTC; CDR3: CASSHPGEVSSAKNIQYF
J: TRBJ2-3; size: -; V: TRBV20-1; D: -; DNA: TGCAGTGCTCCCCCAAGCGGAACAGATACGCAGTATTTT; CDR3: CSAPPSGTDTQYF
J: TRBJ1-1; size: many; V: TRBV12-3/TRBV12-4; D: TRBD1; DNA: TGTGCCAGCAGTTTCGGTCGACAGGGGAAGACTGAAGCTTTCTTT; CDR3: CASSFGRQGKTEAFF
J: TRBJ2-1; size: -; V: TRBV12-3/TRBV12-4; D: -; DNA: TGTGCCAGCGGGATCGGACGGCACTCCTACAATGAGCAGTTCTTC; CDR3: CASGIGRHSYNEQFF
J: TRBJ2-1; size: -; V: TRBV28; D: TRBD2; DNA: TGTGCCAGCATCCGACTAGCGGGAGCCGGCAATGAGCAGTTCTTC; CDR3: CASIRLAGAGNEQFF
J: TRBJ2-2; size: -; V: TRBV27; D: -; DNA: TGTGCCAGCACCCTTTACGGGAGAGGCGGCACCGGGGAGCTGTTTTTT; CDR3: CASTLYGRGGTGELFF
J: TRBJ2-1; size: -; V: TRBV5-1; D: TRBD2; DNA: TGCGCCAGCAGCGACCGGGAGGGGTACAATGAGCAGTTCTTC; CDR3: CASSDREGYNEQFF
J: TRBJ1-6; size: few; V: TRBV7-9; D: TRBD1; DNA: TGTGCCAGCAGCTTACTCAGGACAGGGTGGAATTCACCCCTCCACTTT; CDR3: CASSLLRTGWNSPLHF
J: TRBJ1-1; size: -; V: TRBV3-1; D: -; DNA: TGTGCCAGCAGCCAATCGACAGGGAACACTGAAGCTTTCTTT; CDR3: CASSQSTGNTEAFF
J: TRBJ2-1; size: many; V: TRBV28; D: TRBD2; DNA: TGTGCCAGCGAGATTAGCGGGAGCTCCTACAATGAGCAGTTCTTC; CDR3: CASEISGSSYNEQFF